Sequencing of this TCR beta chain was carried out in a study of blood T cell repertoires in COVID-19. Germline values: CDR1 SEHNR, CDR2 FQNEAQ (reference sequence). Germline trimming cut 4 bases from V and 3 bases from J; bases unmatched to any gene: 7. CDR3 length equals 15 residues. Sequencing used immunoSEQ multiplex PCR; TCRdb keeps in-frame clones, though not all of them. The profile shows 200,000 to 250,000 clones, 80% to 90% of them singletons. This clone was recorded once. The sequencing sample was made of PBMCs or T cells enriched from blood (not recorded which). The V call is TRBV7-9, the J call TRBJ2-7, with 9 bases aligning to TRBD1. This TCR was recovered from a young woman in a cohort exposed to, infected with or recovered from COVID-19 (not recorded which). This CDR3 is CASSYVQGALYEQYF. The CDR3 nucleotides are TGTGCCAGCAGCTACGTACAGGGGGCCCTCTACGAGCAGTACTTC.